These 14 T cell receptor beta chains came from one sample sequenced in a study of blood T cell repertoires in COVID-19. Profiling relied on immunoSEQ multiplex PCR, and the TCRdb table lists in-frame clones only, not all of them. The profile shows approximately 100,000 clones, 75% to 90% of them singletons. Sequencing was performed on peripheral blood. The receptors were gathered from an elderly woman with acute or convalescent COVID-19.

This chain connects TRBV27 to TRBJ2-1; no firm D call. The CDR3 has 13 residues. V was trimmed by 7 bases and J by 5 bases, leaving 12 bases between them. Germline V gene data show CDR1 as MNHEY and CDR2 as SMNVEV (reference sequence). The CDR3 DNA is TGTGCCAGCAAACTCGACTGGAACAATGAGCAGTTCTTC. Translation: CASKLDWNNEQFF.

V gene TRBV9 combines with J gene TRBJ1-2, with TRBD1 matching over 9 bases. CDR1 and CDR2 (germline): SGDLS, YYNGEE. V lost 4 bases to trimming and J lost 4 bases; unmatched junction nucleotides: 5. The CDR3 totals 14 residues. This chain's CDR3 is CASSLQGAFYGYTF. Here the CDR3 DNA reads TGTGCCAGCAGCCTACAGGGGGCCTTCTATGGCTACACCTTC.

This clone was counted once. The chain couples TRBV15 to TRBJ2-2, with TRBD2 identical over 13 bases. V shed 1 base and J 3 bases; nucleotides not matched to a gene: 8. The length of the CDR3 is 19 residues. Germline V CDR1 and CDR2: LNHNV, YYDKDF (reference sequence). CDR3 sequence: CATSRGEEGLAGDTGELFF. The CDR3 DNA is TGTGCCACCAGCAGAGGGGAGGAAGGACTAGCGGGGGACACCGGGGAGCTGTTTTTT.

The chain recombines TRBV6-1 with TRBJ1-5; 10 bases map to TRBD1. Germline CDR1 and CDR2: MNHNS and SASEGT. V gave up 4 bases and J gave up 0 bases; unmatched junction bases: 6. The CDR3 is 17 amino acids. DNA of the CDR3: TGTGCCAGCAGTGGGGACAGGGGAAGCGATAGCAATCAGCCCCAGCATTTT. Protein product: CASSGDRGSDSNQPQHF.

The CDR3 spells CASSTGQMNTEAFF. The CDR3 nucleotides read TGTGCCAGCAGTACAGGACAGATGAACACTGAAGCTTTCTTT. J is TRBJ1-1 and V is TRBV28; D might be TRBD1 (6 bases). Germline lookup yields CDR1 MDHEN and CDR2 SYDVKM. The V and J ends lost 5 bases and 0 bases respectively, with 10 bases between them. The length of the CDR3 is 14 residues.

This CDR3 is CAWRPRRLAGVYEQYF. CDR3 in DNA: TGTGCCTGGAGACCCAGGCGGCTAGCGGGGGTCTACGAGCAGTACTTC. The chain links TRBV30 to TRBJ2-7; 10 nucleotides agree with TRBD2. The CDR3 has 16 amino acids. The J segment lost 3 bases and the V segment lost 3 bases, leaving 11 bases of the junction unmatched. CDR1 GTSNPN and CDR2 SVGIG come from the germline V gene (reference sequence).

The J gene is TRBJ1-2, the V gene TRBV18, with TRBD1 identical over 11 bases. The CDR3 is 16 amino acids. Germline assignment: CDR1 KGHSH and CDR2 LQKENI. V shed 3 bases and J 3 bases; nucleotides not matched to a gene: 6. The CDR3 spells CASSPIAGQGDYGYTF. CDR3 DNA: TGTGCCAGCTCACCGATCGCGGGACAGGGGGACTATGGCTACACCTTC.

The V and J genes are TRBV2 and TRBJ2-5; the match to TRBD2 covers 14 bases. The trim removed 5 bases at V and 4 bases at J, leaving 6 bases unmatched. Germline assignment: CDR1 SNHLY and CDR2 FYNNEI. The CDR3 contains 16 residues. This CDR3 reads CASSPFGLAGGETQYF. The CDR3 region has the DNA TGTGCCAGCAGTCCCTTCGGACTAGCGGGGGGAGAGACCCAGTACTTC.

This sequence joins TRBV4-1 and TRBJ2-3; 7 nucleotides match TRBD2. The CDR3 extends over 15 amino acids. V was pared by 0 bases and J by 7 bases, with 7 bases of the junction left unmatched. Germline lookup yields CDR1 MGHRA and CDR2 YSYEKL. CDR3 amino acids: CASSQEAGDRHTQYF. CDR3 coding DNA: TGCGCCAGCAGCCAAGAGGCGGGGGACCGACATACGCAGTATTTT.

The rearrangement links TRBV5-1 to TRBJ2-1; D is possibly TRBD1 (6 bases). The germline gives CDR1 SGHRS, CDR2 YFSETQ. V lost 5 bases, J lost 6 bases, and 12 bases lay in between. The CDR3 is 13 amino acids. CDR3 residues: CASSDGRGNEQFF. The CDR3 region has the DNA TGCGCCAGCAGTGACGGCAGGGGCAATGAGCAGTTCTTC.

V and J are TRBV11-2 and TRBJ2-7, with 8 positions matching TRBD2. With 5 bases clipped from V and 0 bases from J, the junction kept 9 bases outside the gene matches. CDR3 size: 16 residues. Germline assignment: CDR1 SGHAT and CDR2 FQNNGV. Here the CDR3 reads CASSPTSSGSSYEQYF. The CDR3 coding sequence is TGTGCCAGCAGCCCGACTTCGAGCGGGAGCTCCTACGAGCAGTACTTC.

The chain combines TRBV4-1 with TRBJ2-4; D is uncertain. The CDR3 has 15 residues. Germline V gene data show CDR1 as MGHRA and CDR2 as YSYEKL. Trimming shortened V by 0 bases and J by 7 bases, and 13 bases separated the two germline ends. The CDR3 here is CASSQDGRPANIQYF. The CDR3 region has the DNA TGCGCCAGCAGCCAAGATGGCAGGCCAGCCAACATTCAGTACTTC.

This chain uses TRBV5-6 with TRBJ2-7; TRBD2 aligns across 7 bases. Germline V gene lookup returns CDR1 SGHDT and CDR2 YYEEEE. There are 11 residues in the CDR3. J was trimmed by 12 bases and V by 0 bases; bases with no gene match: 3. This chain's CDR3 is CASSLDGGTYF. In DNA form, the CDR3 reads TGTGCCAGCAGCTTGGACGGGGGGACGTACTTC.

V and J are TRBV9 and TRBJ2-5; TRBD2 matches at 12 bases. CDR3 length: 16 amino acids. Trimming took 0 bases from V and 4 from J; bases not matched to a gene: 4. CDR1 and CDR2 (germline): SGDLS, YYNGEE. CDR3 nucleotide sequence: TGTGCCAGCAGCGTAGAGGGACTAGCGGGCCGAGAGACCCAGTACTTC. Translating it yields CASSVEGLAGRETQYF.